The clone carrying this TCR beta chain has at least ten counts. Its antigen is unknown. The data were taken from a study of T cell repertoires in cytomegalovirus infection. Study in general: HLA-C-restricted CMV epitopes, recently identified, and well-studied HLA-B-restricted ones were used by the study. Indications of both CMV infection and matching HLA type were provided by public TCR beta signatures. The study, taken as a whole, reports: The cumulative frequency of public TCR beta families distinguished individuals who carried CMV together with the relevant HLA. The ex vivo response was dominated by HLA-C-restricted CMV-specific TCR beta clonotypes.

The CDR3 loop spans 14 amino acids. The germline CDR1 and CDR2 sequences are MNHNS and SASEGT. Losses at the gene ends were 5 bases for V and 5 bases for J; bases not matched to a gene: 7. TCRdb recomputed calls from the reads with MiXCR, one row per CDR3 protein. This sample has hundreds of thousands of distinct CDR3 sequences, with around 32% found just once. The sequence derives from a human donor in good health (CMV status not recorded). Some clones in this sample may be carry-over from other donors' samples. J is TRBJ2-5 and V is TRBV6-1; 8 nucleotides match TRBD1. Sequenced material: cultured CD8+ T cells from PBMCs, taken from culture after CMV antigen stimulation. The CDR3 DNA reads TGTGCCAGCAGTTCAGGGGGCGTTCGGGAGACCCAGTACTTC. Translated: CASSSGGVRETQYF.